A selection of T cell receptor beta chains follows, all from one sample in a study of T-cell reconstitution after alpha-beta-depleted transplantation in children. A single record per CDR3 protein comes from TCRdb applying MiXCR to the PCR reads. The table lists around 400,000 distinct CDR3 sequences, about a tenth of them singletons. The sequencing here drew on PBMCs from the stem cell graft donor, taken from the stem cell graft. The receptors were gathered from a human donor who donated a stem cell graft to a child with acute myeloid leukemia. Both conserved end residues are part of each CDR3. Fields, in order: CDR3 DNA, CDR3 protein, D gene, clone size, J gene, V gene. A D gene is named only where the DNA matches it firmly. The listing skips clone size in some rows; elsewhere it reads once, few, many or a size class.

TGTGCCAGCTCACCACGAGAGGAACCCGGGGAGCTGTTTTTT	CASSPREEPGELFF	NA	NA	TRBJ2-2	TRBV18
TGTGCCAGCAGCTTAAGCTGGGACAGAACCTACGAGCAGTACTTC	CASSLSWDRTYEQYF	TRBD1	few	TRBJ2-7	TRBV7-9
TGTGCCAGCAGTTCCTCAGCAAACTATGGCTACACCTTC	CASSSSANYGYTF	NA	many	TRBJ1-2	TRBV12-3/TRBV12-4
TGTGCCAGCTCACCAGGACAGGCCGGCTACGAGCAGTACTTC	CASSPGQAGYEQYF	TRBD1	NA	TRBJ2-7	TRBV18
TGTGCCAGCAGTTACGGGCCCAAAAAAACCCGCTATGGCGAGCAGTACTTC	CASSYGPKKTRYGEQYF	NA	few	TRBJ2-7	TRBV6-5
TGTGCCAGCAGCGTAGGGGATGGGACGACTCAGTACTTC	CASSVGDGTTQYF	NA	few	TRBJ2-5	TRBV9
TGCAGTGCTAGAGCCGAAGGGACCGACAACATTCAGTACTTC	CSARAEGTDNIQYF	NA	NA	TRBJ2-4	TRBV20-1
TGCAGTGCTAGAGATTCTAGCCCCCGAACCGGGGAGCTGTTTTTT	CSARDSSPRTGELFF	NA	many	TRBJ2-2	TRBV20-1
TGTGCCAGCAGTGTTCTAGCGGGCACAGATACGCAGTATTTT	CASSVLAGTDTQYF	TRBD2	NA	TRBJ2-3	TRBV2
TGTGCCAGCTCATCAACACCGCAATCAGGGGGCGGCACAGATACGCAGTATTTT	CASSSTPQSGGGTDTQYF	TRBD1	NA	TRBJ2-3	TRBV18
TGTGCCAGCAGCGTAAGGGAGGGGGCGCGAATAGCCGGGGAGCTGTTTTTT	CASSVREGARIAGELFF	NA	few	TRBJ2-2	TRBV9
TGCAGTGCTAGACTCCAGTACAATGAGCAGTTCTTC	CSARLQYNEQFF	NA	few	TRBJ2-1	TRBV20-1
TGTGCCAGCAGTCAGGGGACTAGCGGAGGTGAGCAGTTCTTC	CASSQGTSGGEQFF	TRBD2	many	TRBJ2-1	TRBV6-1
TGTGCTAGTGGTTTGTCCCGGGACAGGGACGTAGTGAATGAAAAACTGTTTTTT	CASGLSRDRDVVNEKLFF	TRBD1	NA	TRBJ1-4	TRBV12-5
TGTGCCAGCACCTTGGGGGGCAACTATGGCTACACCTTC	CASTLGGNYGYTF	NA	many	TRBJ1-2	TRBV6-1
TGCGCCAGCAGCCTTCACAGGGGGGTTTCCTACAATGAGCAGTTCTTC	CASSLHRGVSYNEQFF	TRBD1	NA	TRBJ2-1	TRBV4-1
TGTGCCAGCAGCTTATTCGGGACTAGCGGGAGGTACGAGCAGTACTTC	CASSLFGTSGRYEQYF	TRBD2	few	TRBJ2-7	TRBV7-2
TGCGCCAGCAGCTGGCGCGGACAGATGAACACTGAAGCTTTCTTT	CASSWRGQMNTEAFF	NA	few	TRBJ1-1	TRBV5-1
TGTGCCAGCAGCACTGGGGGGGGGCAGTTCTTC	CASSTGGGQFF	TRBD2	NA	TRBJ2-1	TRBV6-5
TGTGCCAGCAGTATGGGACGGGAGATTGGCTACACCTTC	CASSMGREIGYTF	NA	NA	TRBJ1-2	TRBV3-1
TGTGCCTGGAGTGGGGACCGCTATGGCTACACCTTC	CAWSGDRYGYTF	NA	NA	TRBJ1-2	TRBV30
TGTGCCTGGTTCGGACCGGTCACTGAAGCTTTCTTT	CAWFGPVTEAFF	NA	NA	TRBJ1-1	TRBV30
TGTGCCAGCAGCCAGAGACAGGGGGTCCGCAATGAGCAGTTCTTC	CASSQRQGVRNEQFF	TRBD1	many	TRBJ2-1	TRBV7-8
TGTGCCAGCAGTGAAGGGCCGACGAACTATGGCTACACCTTC	CASSEGPTNYGYTF	NA	few	TRBJ1-2	TRBV6-1
TGTGCCAGCATAGGAGGACAGGGGGCCTACGAGCAGTACTTC	CASIGGQGAYEQYF	TRBD1	few	TRBJ2-7	TRBV6-5
TGCAGTGCTGACAGGGGCAATGAAAAACTGTTTTTT	CSADRGNEKLFF	TRBD1	few	TRBJ1-4	TRBV20-1
TGCAGCGTTGATCGGGGAATTAAAGATACGCAGTATTTT	CSVDRGIKDTQYF	NA	few	TRBJ2-3	TRBV29-1
TGCAGTGCTATACCCGGGACTAGCGGATTCGAGCAGTACTTC	CSAIPGTSGFEQYF	TRBD2	NA	TRBJ2-7	TRBV20-1
TGTGCCAGCAGCGTCGGGACTAGCGGGATTTTCGGGGAGCTGTTTTTT	CASSVGTSGIFGELFF	TRBD2	NA	TRBJ2-2	TRBV5-5
TGCAGTGCTCGGACAGGGGGAACGAACACTGAAGCTTTCTTT	CSARTGGTNTEAFF	TRBD1	many	TRBJ1-1	TRBV20-1
TGTGCCAGCAGTTTAGCGACTAGCGGGGGCGGGGAGCTGTTTTTT	CASSLATSGGGELFF	TRBD2	many	TRBJ2-2	TRBV12-3/TRBV12-4
TGCGCCAGCAGCTTGGCTGGGGCGGGGAATGAAAAACTGTTTTTT	CASSLAGAGNEKLFF	NA	many	TRBJ1-4	TRBV5-1
TGTGCCAGCAGCCCCCTCGGCGGGCTAGCGGAAAACACCGGGGAGCTGTTTTTT	CASSPLGGLAENTGELFF	TRBD2	few	TRBJ2-2	TRBV7-3
TGCAGTGGCCTAGGGGGAATTAGCACAGATACGCAGTATTTT	CSGLGGISTDTQYF	NA	NA	TRBJ2-3	TRBV20-1
TGCGCCAGCAGCTTGGGACAGGGATTCTCTGGAAACACCATATATTTT	CASSLGQGFSGNTIYF	TRBD1	NA	TRBJ1-3	TRBV5-1
TGTGCCAGCAGCTTCCTAGCGGGGACACAAGAGACCCAGTACTTC	CASSFLAGTQETQYF	TRBD2	NA	TRBJ2-5	TRBV5-6
TGCGCCAGCAGCTACAGGGAGGGCAATGAGCAGTTCTTC	CASSYREGNEQFF	NA	few	TRBJ2-1	TRBV5-1
TGTGCCACCAGGACAAATATGAACACTGAAGCTTTCTTT	CATRTNMNTEAFF	NA	few	TRBJ1-1	TRBV6-5
TGTGCCAGCAGCTCCACCGACAGGGGCTATAATTCACCCCTCCACTTT	CASSSTDRGYNSPLHF	TRBD1	few	TRBJ1-6	TRBV7-6